This paragraph reports one T cell receptor (beta chain). Trimming removed 5 bases at V and 4 bases at J, with 17 bases between. The CDR3 consists of 15 residues. The germline V gene encodes CDR1 LGHNA and CDR2 YNFKEQ. TCRdb's copy holds only in-frame clones and misses some; the assay was immunoSEQ multiplex PCR. The sample has roughly 250,000 clones, over 75% seen once. This sample stems from a study of blood T cell repertoires in COVID-19. Study as a whole: COVID-19 samples, acute and convalescent, were from the United States, Italy and Spain. The analysed material was cDNA or gDNA that came from T cells, B-cell-depleted T cells, or PBMCs.

V and J are TRBV4-2 and TRBJ1-2; D gene ambiguous. This receptor was obtained from a woman under 30 who had recovered from COVID-19. Sequenced input: PBMCs or T cells enriched from blood (not recorded which). Written as DNA, the CDR3 is TGTGCCAGCAGCTCCCTACGTGGAGTTGCCTATGGCTACACCTTC. Translation: CASSSLRGVAYGYTF.